This record concerns one T cell receptor (beta chain) sequence. Its antigen remains unidentified. Germline-derived CDR1 and CDR2 are SGHRS and YFSETQ. The CDR3 loop spans 15 amino acids. The source of the sample is a study of blood T cells in healthy people across ages. The study, taken as a whole, reports: Naive and antigen-experienced cells could not be conclusively compared, given unsorted PBMCs. Estimates of diversity drawn from one million T cells were considered underestimates. Higher diversity, along with more naive CD4+ cells, distinguished long-lived donors from aged donors.

A sample-barcoded 5' primer and a J-beta primer mix were used in a second PCR of roughly 6 to 11 cycles. TCRdb reanalysed the 5' RACE reads using MiXCR and keeps one entry per CDR3 protein. This table has fewer than 800,000 distinct CDR3 sequences, around 49% appearing once. The draw of peripheral blood yielded approximately 10 milliliters from each donor. The receptor's source is a woman in her sixties or seventies in good health. This chain joins TRBV5-1 and TRBJ2-1; D is uncertain. The J call may be faulty, since TRBJ2-7 better matches the DNA end. Specimen: blood. CDR3 in amino acids: CASRPTSVAYNEQYF. The CDR3 DNA follows: TGCGCCAGCAGACCGACTTCGGTTGCCTACAATGAGCAGTACTTC.